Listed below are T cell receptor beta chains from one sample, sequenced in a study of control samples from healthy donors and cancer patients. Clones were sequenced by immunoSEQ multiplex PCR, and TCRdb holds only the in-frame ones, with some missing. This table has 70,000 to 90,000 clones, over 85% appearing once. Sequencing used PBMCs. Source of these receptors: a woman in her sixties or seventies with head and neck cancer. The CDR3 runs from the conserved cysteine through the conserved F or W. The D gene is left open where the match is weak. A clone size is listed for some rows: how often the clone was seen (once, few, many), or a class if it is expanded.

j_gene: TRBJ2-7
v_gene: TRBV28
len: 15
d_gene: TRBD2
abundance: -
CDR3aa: CASNEGLAGIYEQYF
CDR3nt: TGTGCCAGCAACGAAGGACTAGCGGGAATCTACGAGCAGTACTTC

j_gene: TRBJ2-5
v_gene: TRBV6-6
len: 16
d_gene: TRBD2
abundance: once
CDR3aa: CASSYVTSGRQETQYF
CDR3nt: TGTGCCAGCAGTTACGTTACTAGCGGGAGGCAGGAGACCCAGTACTTC

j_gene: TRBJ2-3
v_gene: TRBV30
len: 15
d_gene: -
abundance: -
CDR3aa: CAWSALASLTDTQYF
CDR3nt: TGTGCCTGGAGTGCTCTAGCGTCCCTCACAGATACGCAGTATTTT

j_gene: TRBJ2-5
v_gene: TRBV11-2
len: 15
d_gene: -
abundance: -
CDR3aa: CASSLGTNSQETQYF
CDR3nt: TGTGCCAGCAGCTTGGGCACGAATTCTCAAGAGACCCAGTACTTC

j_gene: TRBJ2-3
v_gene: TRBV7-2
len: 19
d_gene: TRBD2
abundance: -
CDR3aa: CASSLVVNSGSGKRDTQYF
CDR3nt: TGTGCCAGCAGCTTAGTAGTAAATAGCGGGAGCGGGAAGAGAGATACGCAGTATTTT

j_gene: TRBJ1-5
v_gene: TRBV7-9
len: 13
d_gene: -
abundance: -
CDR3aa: CASSSERDQPQHF
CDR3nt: TGTGCCAGCAGCTCGGAACGAGATCAGCCCCAGCATTTT

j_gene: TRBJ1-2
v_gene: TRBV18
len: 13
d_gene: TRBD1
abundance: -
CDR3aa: CASSPGTAYGYTF
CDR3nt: TGTGCCAGCTCACCGGGGACAGCATATGGCTACACCTTC

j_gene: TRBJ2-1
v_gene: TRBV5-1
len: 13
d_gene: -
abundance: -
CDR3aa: CASSAGPYNEQFF
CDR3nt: TGCGCCAGCAGCGCGGGACCCTACAATGAGCAGTTCTTC

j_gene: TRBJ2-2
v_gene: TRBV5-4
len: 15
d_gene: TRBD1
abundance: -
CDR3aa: CASSLDRVRAGELFF
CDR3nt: TGTGCCAGCAGCCTGGACAGGGTGAGGGCTGGGGAGCTGTTTTTT

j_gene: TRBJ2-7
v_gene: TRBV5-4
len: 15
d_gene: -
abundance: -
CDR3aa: CASSLVGDRGYEQYF
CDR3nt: TGTGCCAGCAGCTTGGTTGGGGATCGTGGGTACGAGCAGTACTTC

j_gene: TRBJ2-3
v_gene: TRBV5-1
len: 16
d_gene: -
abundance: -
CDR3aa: CASSLGVAGPTDTQYF
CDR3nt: TGCGCCAGCAGCTTGGGGGTGGCGGGACCCACAGATACGCAGTATTTT

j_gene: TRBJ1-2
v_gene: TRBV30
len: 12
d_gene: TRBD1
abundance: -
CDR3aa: CAWSVGQGGYTF
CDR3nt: TGTGCCTGGAGTGTCGGACAGGGAGGCTACACCTTC

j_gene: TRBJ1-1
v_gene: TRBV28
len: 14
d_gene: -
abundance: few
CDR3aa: CASNLRNMNTEAFF
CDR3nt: TGTGCCAGCAACCTCAGGAACATGAACACTGAAGCTTTCTTT

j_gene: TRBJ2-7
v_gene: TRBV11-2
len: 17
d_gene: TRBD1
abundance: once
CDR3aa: CASSLGTYQGAGGEQYF
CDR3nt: TGTGCCAGCAGCTTAGGGACCTATCAGGGGGCAGGTGGCGAGCAGTACTTC

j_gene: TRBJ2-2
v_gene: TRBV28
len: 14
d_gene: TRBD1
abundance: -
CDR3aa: CASSSGGNNGELFF
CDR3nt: TGTGCCAGCAGCTCAGGGGGCAATAACGGGGAGCTGTTTTTT

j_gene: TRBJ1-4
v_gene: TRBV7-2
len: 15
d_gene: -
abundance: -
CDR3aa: CASSPALATNEKLFF
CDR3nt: TGTGCCAGCAGCCCAGCACTGGCAACTAATGAAAAACTGTTTTTT

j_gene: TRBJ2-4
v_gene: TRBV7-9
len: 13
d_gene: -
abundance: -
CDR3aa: CASSRTAKNIQYF
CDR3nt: TGTGCCAGCAGCCGGACAGCCAAAAACATTCAGTACTTC

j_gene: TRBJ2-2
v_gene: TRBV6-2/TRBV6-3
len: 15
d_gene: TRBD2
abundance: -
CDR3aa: CASSRQRERAGELFF
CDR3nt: TGTGCCAGCAGCCGGCAGCGGGAGAGGGCCGGGGAGCTGTTTTTT

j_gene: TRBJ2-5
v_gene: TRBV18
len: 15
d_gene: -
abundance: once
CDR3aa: CASSPRQGLQETQYF
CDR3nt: TGTGCCAGCTCACCGAGGCAGGGCCTACAAGAGACCCAGTACTTC

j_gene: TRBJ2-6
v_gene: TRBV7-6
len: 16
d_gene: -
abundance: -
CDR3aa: CASSLSIEPGANVLTF
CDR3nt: TGTGCCAGCAGCTTATCGATCGAGCCTGGGGCCAACGTCCTGACTTTC

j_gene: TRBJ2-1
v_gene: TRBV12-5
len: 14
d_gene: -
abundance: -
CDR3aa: CASGLGTVYNEQFF
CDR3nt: TGTGCTAGTGGTTTGGGGACAGTATACAATGAGCAGTTCTTC

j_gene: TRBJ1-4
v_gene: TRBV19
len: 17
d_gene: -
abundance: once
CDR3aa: CASSIIQGTADNEKLFF
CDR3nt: TGTGCCAGTAGTATCATACAGGGAACCGCCGATAATGAAAAACTGTTTTTT

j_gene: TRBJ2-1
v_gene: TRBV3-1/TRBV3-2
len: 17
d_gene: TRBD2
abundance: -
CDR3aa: CASSQGYRGRASNEQFF
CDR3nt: TGTGCCAGCAGCCAAGGGTATCGCGGGAGGGCCTCCAATGAGCAGTTCTTC

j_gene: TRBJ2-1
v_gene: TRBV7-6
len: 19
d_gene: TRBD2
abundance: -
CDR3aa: CASSSKPGLAGLQGDEQFF
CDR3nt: TGTGCCAGCAGCTCCAAACCGGGACTAGCGGGACTTCAGGGCGATGAGCAGTTCTTC

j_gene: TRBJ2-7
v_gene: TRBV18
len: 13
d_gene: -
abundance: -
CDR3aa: CASSQGRDYEQYF
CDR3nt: TGTGCCAGCTCACAAGGACGGGACTACGAGCAGTACTTC

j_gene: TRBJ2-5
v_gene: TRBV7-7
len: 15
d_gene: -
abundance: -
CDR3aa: CASSLDLQGQETQYF
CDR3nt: TGTGCTAGCAGCTTAGACCTACAGGGCCAAGAGACCCAGTACTTC

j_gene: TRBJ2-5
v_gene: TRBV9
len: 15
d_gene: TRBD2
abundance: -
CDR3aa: CASSVAGGRGETQYF
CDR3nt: TGTGCCAGCAGCGTAGCGGGAGGTAGGGGAGAGACCCAGTACTTC

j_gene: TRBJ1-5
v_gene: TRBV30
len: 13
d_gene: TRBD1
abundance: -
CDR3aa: CAWGDRGNQPQHF
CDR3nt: TGTGCCTGGGGGGACAGGGGCAATCAGCCCCAGCATTTT

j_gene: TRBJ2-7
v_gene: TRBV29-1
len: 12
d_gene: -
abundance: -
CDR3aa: CSVAAMGYEQYF
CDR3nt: TGCAGCGTCGCGGCGATGGGCTACGAGCAGTACTTC

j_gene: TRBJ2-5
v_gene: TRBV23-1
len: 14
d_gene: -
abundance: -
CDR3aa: CASSQGGNQETQYF
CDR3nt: TGCGCCAGCAGTCAAGGTGGCAACCAAGAGACCCAGTACTTC

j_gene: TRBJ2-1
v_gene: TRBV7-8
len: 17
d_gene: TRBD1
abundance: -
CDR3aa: CASSLVPGGASYNEQFF
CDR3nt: TGTGCCAGCAGCTTAGTGCCAGGGGGCGCGTCCTACAATGAGCAGTTCTTC

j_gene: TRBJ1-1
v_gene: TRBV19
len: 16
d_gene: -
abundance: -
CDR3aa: CASSRSGAMWNTEAFF
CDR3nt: TGTGCCAGTAGTCGGTCCGGGGCCATGTGGAACACTGAAGCTTTCTTT

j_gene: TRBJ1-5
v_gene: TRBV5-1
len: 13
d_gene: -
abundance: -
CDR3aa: CASSFGPNQPQHF
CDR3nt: TGCGCCAGCAGCTTCGGACCTAATCAGCCCCAGCATTTT

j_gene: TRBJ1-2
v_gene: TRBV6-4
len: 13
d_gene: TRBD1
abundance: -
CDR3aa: CASSDTGQDRPTF
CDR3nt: TGTGCCAGCAGTGACACAGGACAGGACCGACCGACCTTC

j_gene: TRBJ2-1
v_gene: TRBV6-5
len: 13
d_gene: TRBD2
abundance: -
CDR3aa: CASWTSGSNEQFF
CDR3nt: TGTGCCAGCTGGACTAGCGGGAGCAATGAGCAGTTCTTC

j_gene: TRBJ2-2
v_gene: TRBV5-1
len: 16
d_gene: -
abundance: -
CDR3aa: CASSLDGGSTSGELFF
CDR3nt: TGCGCCAGCAGCTTGGATGGCGGGTCTACTTCCGGGGAGCTGTTTTTT

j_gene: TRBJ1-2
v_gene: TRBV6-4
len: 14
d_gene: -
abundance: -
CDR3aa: CASSVASGEGGYTF
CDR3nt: TGTGCCAGCAGTGTCGCCTCAGGGGAGGGCGGCTACACCTTC

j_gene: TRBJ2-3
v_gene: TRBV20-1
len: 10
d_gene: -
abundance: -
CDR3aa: CSLGADTQYF
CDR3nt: TGCAGTTTGGGGGCTGATACGCAGTATTTT

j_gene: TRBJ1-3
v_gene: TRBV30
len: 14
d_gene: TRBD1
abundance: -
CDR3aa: CAWNRGQGAGTIYF
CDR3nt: TGTGCCTGGAACAGAGGACAGGGGGCCGGCACCATATATTTT

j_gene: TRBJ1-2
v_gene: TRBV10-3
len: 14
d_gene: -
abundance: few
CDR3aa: CAISESLGNYGYTF
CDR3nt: TGTGCCATCAGTGAGTCCCTGGGAAACTATGGCTACACCTTC

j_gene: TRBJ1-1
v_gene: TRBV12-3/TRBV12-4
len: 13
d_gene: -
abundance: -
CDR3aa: CASKQTGNTEAFF
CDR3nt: TGTGCCAGCAAACAGACAGGGAACACTGAAGCTTTCTTT

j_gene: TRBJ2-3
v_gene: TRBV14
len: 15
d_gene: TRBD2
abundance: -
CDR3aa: CASSLRLASTDTQYF
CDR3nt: TGTGCCAGCAGCCTGCGACTAGCCTCCACAGATACGCAGTATTTT

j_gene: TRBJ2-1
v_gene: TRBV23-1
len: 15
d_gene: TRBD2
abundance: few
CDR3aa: CASSQPSGRGNEQFF
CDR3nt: TGCGCCAGCAGTCAACCTAGCGGGAGAGGGAATGAGCAGTTCTTC

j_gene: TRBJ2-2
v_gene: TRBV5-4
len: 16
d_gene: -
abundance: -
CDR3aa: CASSLAGRGNTGELFF
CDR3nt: TGTGCCAGCAGCTTGGCCGGCAGGGGCAACACCGGGGAGCTGTTTTTT

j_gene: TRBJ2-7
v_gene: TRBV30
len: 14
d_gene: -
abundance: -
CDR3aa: CAWSRGRSSYEQYF
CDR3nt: TGTGCCTGGAGCAGGGGAAGGAGCTCCTACGAGCAGTACTTC

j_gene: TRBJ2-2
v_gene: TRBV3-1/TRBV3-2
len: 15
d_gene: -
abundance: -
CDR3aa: CASSLRTEYVGELFF
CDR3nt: TGTGCCAGCAGCCTACGGACAGAGTACGTCGGGGAGCTGTTTTTT

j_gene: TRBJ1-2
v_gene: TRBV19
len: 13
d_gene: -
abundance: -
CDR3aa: CASRGGSSYGYTF
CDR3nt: TGTGCCAGCCGGGGGGGGTCCTCATATGGCTACACCTTC

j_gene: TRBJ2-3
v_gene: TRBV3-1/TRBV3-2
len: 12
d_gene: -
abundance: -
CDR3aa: CASSQSPDTQYF
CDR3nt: TGTGCCAGCAGCCAATCACCAGATACGCAGTATTTT

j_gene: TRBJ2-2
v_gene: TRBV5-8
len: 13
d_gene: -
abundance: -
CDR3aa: CASSFSYTGELFF
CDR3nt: TGTGCCAGCAGCTTTTCCTACACCGGGGAGCTGTTTTTT

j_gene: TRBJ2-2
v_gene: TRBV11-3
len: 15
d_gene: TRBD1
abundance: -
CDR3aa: CASSSDRAYPGELFF
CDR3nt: TGTGCCAGCAGCTCGGACAGGGCGTACCCCGGGGAGCTGTTTTTT

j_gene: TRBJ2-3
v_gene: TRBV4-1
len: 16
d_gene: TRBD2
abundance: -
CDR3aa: CASSPNPGTRADTQYF
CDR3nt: TGCGCCAGCAGCCCTAACCCCGGGACTAGAGCAGATACGCAGTATTTT

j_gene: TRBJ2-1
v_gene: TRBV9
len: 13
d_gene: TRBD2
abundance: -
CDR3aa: CASSGARLAGFLF
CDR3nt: TGTGCCAGCAGCGGCGCGCGCCTAGCGGGGTTTCTCTTC

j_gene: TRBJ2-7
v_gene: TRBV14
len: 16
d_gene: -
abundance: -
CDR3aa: CASSQEWDGPFHEQYF
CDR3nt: TGTGCCAGCAGCCAAGAATGGGACGGTCCCTTCCACGAGCAGTACTTC

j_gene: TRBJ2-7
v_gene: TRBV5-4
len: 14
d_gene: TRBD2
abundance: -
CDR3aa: CASSLKGGASEQYF
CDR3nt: TGTGCCAGCAGCCTGAAGGGAGGGGCGTCCGAGCAGTACTTC